These T cell receptor beta chains were read from a single sample in a study of human T cells and chemical hapten exposure. TCRdb itself ran the RACE reads through MiXCR, one entry per CDR3 protein. The top ten clones hold 1.3% of a sample with some 36,000 distinct CDR3 sequences, around 7.6% of them seen once. The sequencing here drew on whole blood, taken in connection with sensitization to the hapten diphenylcyclopropenone (DPC). Every receptor here comes from a woman aged 45 to 65 with alopecia areata. Some clones in this sample may be carry-over from other donors' samples. Each CDR3 is given with its conserved first and last residue. A D gene is named only where the DNA matches it firmly. Clone size is shown for a subset of rows, as once, few, many or a class of expanded clone.

>NA|TRBV27|medium-sized|TRBJ2-4
TGTGCCAGCAGCCGGGGTGACATTCAGTACTTC
CASSRGDIQYF
>TRBD1|TRBV5-1|many|TRBJ1-1
TGCGCCAGCAGCATGACCGGGACAGGGGGCGTCCCTGAAGCTTTCTTT
CASSMTGTGGVPEAFF
>TRBD2|TRBV6-6|few|TRBJ2-1
TGTGCCAGCACCCTTAGAACTAGCGGGAGGAATCAGTTCTTC
CASTLRTSGRNQFF
>TRBD2|TRBV10-2|many|TRBJ2-3
TGCGCCAGCAGTGTGAGAAACGGACTAGCGGGAGGCTGGGATACGCAGTATTTT
CASSVRNGLAGGWDTQYF
>NA|TRBV4-1|many|TRBJ1-1
TGCGCCAGCAGCCAAGATTGGGGGGGAACGACTGAAGCTTTCTTT
CASSQDWGGTTEAFF
>NA|TRBV5-1|few|TRBJ2-7
TGCGCCAGCAGGGACCGGCAGACCGAGCAGTACTTC
CASRDRQTEQYF
>NA|TRBV11-2|NA|TRBJ2-7
TGTGCCAGCAGCTTAGCGGGTCCCTCCTACGAGCAGTACTTC
CASSLAGPSYEQYF
>TRBD2|TRBV19|NA|TRBJ2-3
TGTGCCAGTAGAAGGGAGGGGCTTCGAGGCGCAGATACGCAGTATTTT
CASRREGLRGADTQYF
>NA|TRBV20-1|many|TRBJ2-5
TGCAGTGCTAGACCCCAGAGGATTCCGGGGGAGACCCAGTACTTC
CSARPQRIPGETQYF
>NA|TRBV7-6|many|TRBJ2-1
TGTGCCAGCAGCTTAGTTCCGGGAAGGGGTGAGCAGTTCTTC
CASSLVPGRGEQFF
>TRBD2|TRBV11-3|few|TRBJ2-3
TGTGCCAGCAGCCCTCCGACTAGCGGAACCACAGATACGCAGTATTTT
CASSPPTSGTTDTQYF
>TRBD1|TRBV12-3/TRBV12-4|NA|TRBJ1-1
TGTGCCAGCAGAGCGACAGGGACTGAATCTTTCTTT
CASRATGTESFF
>TRBD1|TRBV12-3/TRBV12-4|many|TRBJ1-2
TGTGCCAGCAGTCCCCCGTCGGCAGGGGGCCGATTTAGAAGGGGCTACACCTTC
CASSPPSAGGRFRRGYTF
>NA|TRBV30|many|TRBJ1-2
TGTGCCTGGAGTGTACGACAGGCGGATGGCTACACCTTC
CAWSVRQADGYTF
>NA|TRBV6-2/TRBV6-3|NA|TRBJ2-7
TGTGCCAGCAGCGGGGGTATCGGCTACGAGCAGTACTTC
CASSGGIGYEQYF
>NA|TRBV6-5|many|TRBJ1-1
TGTGCCAGCAGTTACTCCGTTTGGCAAGACACTGAAGCTTTCTTT
CASSYSVWQDTEAFF
>NA|TRBV3-1|many|TRBJ1-5
TGTGCCAGCAGCCAACAGGGTAGCAATCAGCCCCAGCATTTT
CASSQQGSNQPQHF
>NA|TRBV18|many|TRBJ1-1
TGTGCCAGCTCACCAACCAACACTGAAGCTTTCTTT
CASSPTNTEAFF
>NA|TRBV7-6|many|TRBJ1-2
TGTGCCAGCAGCTCCTGGACAGAGTTTAATTATGGCTACACCTTC
CASSSWTEFNYGYTF
>TRBD1|TRBV27|NA|TRBJ2-3
TGTGCCAGCAGTTACAGGGGGGTGAGAGATACGCAGTATTTT
CASSYRGVRDTQYF
>TRBD1|TRBV9|NA|TRBJ1-4
TGTGCCAGCAGCCTGACAGGGCGGAGTGAAAAACTGTTTTTT
CASSLTGRSEKLFF
>NA|TRBV11-2|NA|TRBJ2-7
TGTGTCAGCAGCTTAGATTCACACAGCGCCCAGTCCTACGAGCAGTACTTC
CVSSLDSHSAQSYEQYF
>NA|TRBV28|many|TRBJ2-7
TGTGCCAGCGCCTCATTGGAGGGAGGCCCCTACGAGCAGTACTTC
CASASLEGGPYEQYF
>NA|TRBV7-6|NA|TRBJ2-5
TGTGCCAGCAGCACCAGCGAGACCCAGTACTTC
CASSTSETQYF
>TRBD2|TRBV11-2|NA|TRBJ2-1
TGTGCCAGCAGGGCCCCCCCGGGACTAGGGCAGTTCTTC
CASRAPPGLGQFF
>NA|TRBV12-3/TRBV12-4|many|TRBJ1-6
TGTGCCAGCCTAAGGAATGATTCACCCCTCCACTTT
CASLRNDSPLHF
>TRBD1|TRBV7-6|many|TRBJ2-1
TGTGCCAGCAGCTTAGCGCACAGGGGGCCCTACAATGAGCAGTTCTTC
CASSLAHRGPYNEQFF
>TRBD1|TRBV3-1|many|TRBJ1-5
TGTGCCAGCAGCTTAGGACAGGGAGGGTCACAGCCCCAGCATTTT
CASSLGQGGSQPQHF
>TRBD1|TRBV6-1|many|TRBJ1-1
TGTGCCAGCAGCCCTTTCCCGGGACAGGGGTTGAGGACTGAAGCTTTCTTT
CASSPFPGQGLRTEAFF
>NA|TRBV7-2|many|TRBJ1-4
TGTGCCAGCAGCCCCTGGGGTCTCCCAACTAATGAAAAACTGTTTTTT
CASSPWGLPTNEKLFF
>NA|TRBV5-1|once|TRBJ2-5
TGCGCCAGCAGCTTGGACGAGGGGAAGACCCAGTACTTC
CASSLDEGKTQYF
>NA|TRBV5-4|many|TRBJ1-4
TGTGCCAGCAGCCCCTTGGCAGGGACTAATGAAAAACTGTTTTTT
CASSPLAGTNEKLFF
>TRBD1|TRBV7-6|few|TRBJ2-6
TGTGCCAGCAGCTCAAGACAGGGGCAAGGATCTGGGGCCAACGTCCTGACTTTC
CASSSRQGQGSGANVLTF
>NA|TRBV6-2/TRBV6-3|NA|TRBJ2-2
TGTGCCAGCAGTTACGCCAGACGGACAAACACCGGGGAGCTGTTTTTT
CASSYARRTNTGELFF
>NA|TRBV6-5|few|TRBJ2-5
TGTGCCAGCCAGATCGGGACACAGGGGACCCAGTACTTC
CASQIGTQGTQYF
>NA|TRBV5-1|many|TRBJ2-1
TGCGCCAGCAGCTTGGGGACCTCCTACAATGAGCAGTTCTTC
CASSLGTSYNEQFF
>NA|TRBV29-1|NA|TRBJ2-7
TGCAGCGTAGTGACACGGACCAGCTCCTACGAGCAGTACTTC
CSVVTRTSSYEQYF
>NA|TRBV10-3|many|TRBJ1-2
TGTGCCATTCAGAGAGCCGATAACTATGGCTACACCTTC
CAIQRADNYGYTF
>TRBD1|TRBV27|many|TRBJ2-7
TGTGCCAGCAGTCGCTACGAACGACAGGGGGTGGAGGAGCAGTACTTC
CASSRYERQGVEEQYF
>TRBD1|TRBV6-5|NA|TRBJ2-1
TGTGCCAGCAGTGCAACCGGGACAGGCTACAATGAGCAGTTCTTC
CASSATGTGYNEQFF
>TRBD1|TRBV27|many|TRBJ1-1
TGTGCCAGCAGCTGGACAGGGGACACTGAAGCTTTCTTT
CASSWTGDTEAFF
>NA|TRBV21-1|many|TRBJ2-7
TGTGCCAGCAGCAAAGGGCGGGACTCCTACGAGCAGTACTTC
CASSKGRDSYEQYF
>TRBD1|TRBV2|few|TRBJ2-7
TGTGCCACCAAGGGGACAGCCTACGAGCAGTACTTC
CATKGTAYEQYF
>NA|TRBV3-1|NA|TRBJ2-5
TGTGCCAGCAGCCAAACGAGGGGGACCCAGTACTTC
CASSQTRGTQYF
>TRBD2|TRBV7-8|many|TRBJ2-5
TGTGCCAGCAGCTTACATGGCGGGAGGTTGGAAGAGACCCAGTACTTC
CASSLHGGRLEETQYF
>TRBD1|TRBV6-6|many|TRBJ2-7
TGTGCCAGCAGGCATTCATCGGGACAGGTTCGCGAGCAGTACTTC
CASRHSSGQVREQYF
>TRBD1|TRBV18|many|TRBJ2-3
TGTGCCAGCTCATTCGGACAGGGGGCGCCAACAGATACGCAGTATTTT
CASSFGQGAPTDTQYF
>NA|TRBV6-2/TRBV6-3|many|TRBJ2-7
TGTGCCAGCAGTTATCGACAGAACTACGAGCAGTACTTC
CASSYRQNYEQYF
>TRBD1|TRBV7-9|NA|TRBJ1-1
TGTGCCAGCAGCCCGTGGACAGGTCTTGAAGCTTTCTTT
CASSPWTGLEAFF
>NA|TRBV6-1|few|TRBJ2-1
TGTGCCACCCTGATGGGACTCCTTTGGAATGAGCAGTTCTTC
CATLMGLLWNEQFF
>NA|TRBV21-1|NA|TRBJ2-2
TGTGCCAGCAGCAAAGAGGCTAGACAGGGGAGCGATGTAGACACCGGGGAGCTGTTTTTT
CASSKEARQGSDVDTGELFF
>TRBD2|TRBV20-1|NA|TRBJ2-7
TGCAGTGCTACGTGGACTAGCGGCCGCTCCTACGAGCAGTACTTC
CSATWTSGRSYEQYF
>TRBD2|TRBV10-1|NA|TRBJ2-5
TGCGCCAGCTCCAGCGGGAGTACAGAGACCCAGTACTTC
CASSSGSTETQYF
>NA|TRBV9|few|TRBJ2-2
TGTGCCAGCAGCGTAGTCAACTTAGGGGAGCTGTTTTTT
CASSVVNLGELFF
>TRBD1|TRBV7-8|many|TRBJ1-2
TGTGCCAGCAGCTTGCAGAGACAGGGTATTAATGGCTACACCTTC
CASSLQRQGINGYTF